This T cell receptor beta chain is from a study of Ad26.COV2.S vaccination and SARS-CoV-2 variants. Germline CDR1 and CDR2: SGHTA and FQGNSA. The CDR3 is 16 residues long. V lost 5 bases and J lost 1; bases outside the gene matches: 9. Treatment specified: roughly 20 received Ad26.COV2.S at low or high dose, single or two shots; 5 received placebo; per-sample allocation not given. Each sample was drawn 63 days after the first injection (of vaccine or placebo). Vaccination employed an Ad26 vector expressing the Wuhan-strain SARS-CoV-2 spike. Sequenced by immunoSEQ multiplex PCR; TCRdb stores in-frame clones only, minus some. The sample has 300,000 to 350,000 clones, around 83% seen once.

The TCR comes from a person between 18 and 65 years old who received the Ad26.COV2.S COVID-19 vaccine or a placebo. The sequencing used peripheral blood, collected in a trial of Ad26.COV2.S vaccine versus placebo. The chain uses TRBV7-2 and TRBJ2-3, with TRBD2 matching over 7 bases. For the CDR3, the DNA is TGTGCCAGCAGCACCCGGCTGGCGGGGGGCACAGATACGCAGTATTTT. It is translated as CASSTRLAGGTDTQYF.